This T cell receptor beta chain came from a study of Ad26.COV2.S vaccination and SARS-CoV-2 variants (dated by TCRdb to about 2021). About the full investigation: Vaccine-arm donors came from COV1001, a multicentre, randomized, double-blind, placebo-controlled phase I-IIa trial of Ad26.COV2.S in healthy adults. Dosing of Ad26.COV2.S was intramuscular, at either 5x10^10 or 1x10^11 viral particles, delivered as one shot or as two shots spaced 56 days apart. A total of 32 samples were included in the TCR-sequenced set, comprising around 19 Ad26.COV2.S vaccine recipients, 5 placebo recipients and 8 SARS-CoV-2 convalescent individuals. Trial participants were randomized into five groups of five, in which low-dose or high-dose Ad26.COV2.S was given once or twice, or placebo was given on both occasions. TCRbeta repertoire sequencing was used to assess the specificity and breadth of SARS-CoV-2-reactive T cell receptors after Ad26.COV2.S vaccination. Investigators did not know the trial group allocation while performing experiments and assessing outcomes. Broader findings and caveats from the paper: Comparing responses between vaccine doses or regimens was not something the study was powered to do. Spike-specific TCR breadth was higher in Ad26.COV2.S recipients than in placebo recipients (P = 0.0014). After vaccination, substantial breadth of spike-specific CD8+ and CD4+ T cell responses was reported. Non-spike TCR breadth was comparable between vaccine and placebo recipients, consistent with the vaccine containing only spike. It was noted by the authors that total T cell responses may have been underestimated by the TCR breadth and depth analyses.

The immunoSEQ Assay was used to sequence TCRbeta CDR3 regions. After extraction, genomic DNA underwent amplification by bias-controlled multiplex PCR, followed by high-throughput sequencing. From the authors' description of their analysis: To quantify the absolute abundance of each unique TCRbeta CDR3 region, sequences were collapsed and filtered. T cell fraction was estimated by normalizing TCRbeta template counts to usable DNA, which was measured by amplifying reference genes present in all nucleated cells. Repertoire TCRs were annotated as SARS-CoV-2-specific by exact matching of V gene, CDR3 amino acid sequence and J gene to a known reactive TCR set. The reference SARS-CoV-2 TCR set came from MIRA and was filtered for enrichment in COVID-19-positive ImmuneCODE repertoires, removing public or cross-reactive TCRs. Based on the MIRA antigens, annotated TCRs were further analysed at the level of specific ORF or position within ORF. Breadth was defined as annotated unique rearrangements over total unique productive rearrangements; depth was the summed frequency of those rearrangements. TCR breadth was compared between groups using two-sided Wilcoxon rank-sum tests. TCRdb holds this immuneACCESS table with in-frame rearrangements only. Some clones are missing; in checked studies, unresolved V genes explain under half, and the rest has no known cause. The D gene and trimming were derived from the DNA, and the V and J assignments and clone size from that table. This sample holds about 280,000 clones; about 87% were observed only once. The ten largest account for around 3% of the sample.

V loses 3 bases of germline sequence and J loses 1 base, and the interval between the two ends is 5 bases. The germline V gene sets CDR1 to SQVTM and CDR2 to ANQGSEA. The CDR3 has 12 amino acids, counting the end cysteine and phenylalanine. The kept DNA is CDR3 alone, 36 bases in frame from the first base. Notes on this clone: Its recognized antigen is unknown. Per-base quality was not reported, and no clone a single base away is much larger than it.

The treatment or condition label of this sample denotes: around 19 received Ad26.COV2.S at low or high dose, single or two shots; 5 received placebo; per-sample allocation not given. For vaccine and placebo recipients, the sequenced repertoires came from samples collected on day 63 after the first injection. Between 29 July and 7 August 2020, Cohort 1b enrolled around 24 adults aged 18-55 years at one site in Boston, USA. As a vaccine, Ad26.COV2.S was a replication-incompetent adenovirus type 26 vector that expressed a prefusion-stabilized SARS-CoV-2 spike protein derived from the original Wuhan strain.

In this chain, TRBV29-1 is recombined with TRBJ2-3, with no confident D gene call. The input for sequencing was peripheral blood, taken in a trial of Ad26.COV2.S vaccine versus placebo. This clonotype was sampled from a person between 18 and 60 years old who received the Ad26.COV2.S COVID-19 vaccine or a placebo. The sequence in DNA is TGCAGCGTTGAGGCAGGCACAGATACGCAGTATTTT. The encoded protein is CSVEAGTDTQYF.